The 20 T cell receptor beta chains below all came from one sample that was sequenced in a study of control samples from healthy donors and cancer patients (TCRdb year 2020). Libraries were prepared through the immunoSEQ multiplex PCR assay. In its TCRdb copy, this immuneACCESS table keeps in-frame sequences only and misses some clones. Where compared with another copy, unresolved V genes explain less than half of these, and the others have no known cause. The sample table shows some 120,000 clones, and 93% are seen once. Together, the top ten hold approximately 2.5% of the sample. Source material: blood. The receptors stem from a man aged 25-45 years in good health.

The gene calls are TRBV10-3 and TRBJ1-1; D gene ambiguous. The germline CDR1 and CDR2 sequences are ENHRY and SYGVKD. The CDR3 totals 13 residues. V lost 2 bases, J lost 0 bases, and 4 bases lay in between. The CDR3 DNA reads as TGTGCCATCAGTGAGAAAATGAACACTGAAGCTTTCTTT. Translation: CAISEKMNTEAFF.

The V call is TRBV3-1 (or the pseudogene TRBV3-2), the J call TRBJ2-5; 7 nucleotides align to TRBD2. The CDR3 length is 17 residues. Germline V gene data show CDR1 as LGHDT and CDR2 as YNNKEL (reference sequence). The junction had 12 bases not matched to a gene; V was cut back by 3 bases and J by 2 bases. DNA for the CDR3: TGTGCCAGCAGCCAGGGCTCTACTAGCGAGATTCAAGAGACCCAGTACTTC. This gives the protein CASSQGSTSEIQETQYF.

The rearrangement links TRBV19 to TRBJ1-2, with no clear D. V was cut by 6 bases and J by 2 bases, with 7 bases left in between. Germline V gene lookup returns CDR1 LNHDA and CDR2 SQIVND (reference sequence). The CDR3 extends over 12 amino acids. CDR3 sequence: CASRVQNYGYTF. The CDR3 nucleotides read TGTGCCAGTAGAGTCCAGAACTATGGCTACACCTTC.

V and J are TRBV9 and TRBJ2-2; TRBD2 agrees at 8 bases. The germline CDR1 and CDR2 sequences are SGDLS and YYNGEE. This CDR3 has 16 residues. The junction had 6 bases not matched to a gene; V was cut back by 3 bases and J by 2 bases. CDR3 nucleotides: TGTGCCAGCAGCGCCCCGGGGGGGATTAACACCGGGGAGCTGTTTTTT. It yields the protein CASSAPGGINTGELFF.

This CDR3 reads CATSELAEETQYF. Written as DNA, the CDR3 is TGTGCCACCAGTGAACTAGCGGAAGAGACCCAGTACTTC. The J gene is TRBJ2-5, the V gene TRBV24-1; 8 bases are shared with TRBD2. Germline assignment: CDR1 KGHDR and CDR2 SFDVKD. Trimming removed 4 bases from V and 3 bases from J; junction bases left unmatched: 0. The CDR3 totals 13 residues.

This chain links TRBV25-1 with TRBJ1-3, with 8 nucleotides matching TRBD1. The germline gives CDR1 MGHDK, CDR2 SYGVNS. CDR3 size: 15 residues. Trimming at V came to 4 bases and at J to 2 bases, leaving 4 bases not matched to a gene. CDR3 bases: TGTGCCAGCAGTGCCTGGACAGGGACTGGAAACACCATATATTTT. Translating it yields CASSAWTGTGNTIYF.

The V and J genes are TRBV9 and TRBJ1-1; D is possibly TRBD1 (5 bases). V was pared by 3 bases and J by 2 bases, with 8 bases between. This CDR3 is built from 13 residues. CDR1 is SGDLS and CDR2 is YYNGEE in the germline V gene. The CDR3 bases are TGTGCCAGCAGCGACGGGGCTAACACTGAAGCTTTCTTT. This sequence encodes CASSDGANTEAFF.

This sequence joins TRBV5-6 and TRBJ2-4, with D tentatively TRBD2 (5 bases). Germline V gene lookup returns CDR1 SGHDT and CDR2 YYEEEE. This CDR3 has 15 amino acids. Trimming stripped 4 bases from V and 6 bases from J, with 17 bases between. The CDR3 bases are TGTGCCAGCAGCCCTGGACTGGGCGGGCTAAACATTCAGTACTTC. This gives the protein CASSPGLGGLNIQYF.

The J gene is TRBJ2-3, the V gene TRBV12-3 or TRBV12-4; D unresolved. Trimming pared 9 bases from V and 2 bases from J, leaving 6 bases between. This CDR3 spans 11 amino acids. The CDR3 region has the DNA TGTGCCAGTCAGGACACAGATACGCAGTATTTT. Its translation: CASQDTDTQYF.

J is TRBJ1-2 and V is TRBV24-1; D is uncertain. The V end lost 1 base, the J end lost 2 bases, and 10 bases lay between the germline ends. Germline values: CDR1 KGHDR, CDR2 SFDVKD. The CDR3 is 15 residues long. The CDR3: CATSDFAGGNYGYTF. The CDR3 region has the DNA TGTGCCACCAGTGATTTCGCAGGCGGGAACTATGGCTACACCTTC.

The CDR3 loop reads CASSHRQPFNYGYTF. The CDR3 DNA is TGCGCCAGCAGCCATCGACAGCCCTTTAACTATGGCTACACCTTC. The rearrangement joins TRBV5-1 to TRBJ1-2; D possibly corresponds to TRBD1 (5 bases). This CDR3 comprises 15 residues. With 4 bases removed from V and 1 base from J, the gap between germline ends came to 14 bases. Germline CDR1 reads SGHRS; CDR2 reads YFSETQ.

The chain employs TRBV19 and TRBJ1-2, with TRBD1 identical over 11 bases. This CDR3 region has 17 residues. CDR1 is LNHDA, CDR2 SQIVND, per germline (reference sequence). V trimming: 2 bases; J trimming: 7 bases; junction bases outside the gene matches: 12. For the CDR3, the DNA is TGTGCCAGTAGTATACCCCCCCCGGGACAGGGGGTCGGTGGCTACACCTTC. It is translated as CASSIPPPGQGVGGYTF.

This sequence joins TRBV2 and TRBJ1-3; D call uncertain. This CDR3 comprises 13 residues. V was trimmed by 9 bases and J by 4 bases, leaving 13 bases between them. CDR1 is SNHLY, CDR2 FYNNEI, per germline. The CDR3 sequence is CARTPALGNTIYF. The DNA of the CDR3 is TGTGCCAGGACCCCGGCCCTAGGAAACACCATATATTTT. Combining the CDR3 with reference TRBV2 and TRBJ1-3 gives the whole variable domain EPEVTQTPSHQVTQMGQEVILRCVPISNHLYFYWYRQILGQKVEFLVSFYNNEISEKSEIFDDQFSVERPDGSNFTLKIRSTKLEDSAMYFCARTPALGNTIYFGEGSWLTVV.

The chain employs TRBV30 and TRBJ1-1; D is uncertain. Trimming shortened V by 5 bases and J by 5 bases, and 15 bases separated the two germline ends. Germline values: CDR1 GTSNPN, CDR2 SVGIG (reference sequence). This CDR3 has 13 amino acids. The CDR3 DNA is TGTGCCTGGGCCGGGAATTGGGGAACTGAAGCTTTCTTT. It is translated as CAWAGNWGTEAFF.

The CDR3: CASSLSSGGSAVYEQYV. CDR3 bases: TGTGCCAGCAGCTTGTCTAGCGGGGGGTCGGCCGTCTACGAGCAGTACGTC. V usage is TRBV5-4 and J usage is TRBJ2-7; TRBD2 matches at 11 bases. V shed 1 base and J 3 bases; nucleotides not matched to a gene: 9. Germline CDR1 reads SGHNT; CDR2 reads YYREEE (reference sequence). CDR3 length: 17 amino acids.

The CDR3 nucleotides are TGCGCCAGCAGCCCCGCGGCGAATACGCAGTATTTT. It translates to CASSPAANTQYF. The chain joins TRBV5-1 to TRBJ2-3, with D unclear. The CDR3 contains 12 residues. Trimming pared 4 bases from V and 7 bases from J, leaving 10 bases between. Germline V gene data show CDR1 as SGHRS and CDR2 as YFSETQ.

The chain recombines TRBV6-1 with TRBJ1-1; D gene uncertain. Trimming pared 1 base from V and 0 bases from J, leaving 12 bases between. The CDR3 is made up of 16 amino acids. Germline CDR1 reads MNHNS; CDR2 reads SASEGT. CDR3 amino acids: CASSEGGGFMNTEAFF. In DNA, the CDR3 is TGTGCCAGCAGTGAAGGCGGTGGGTTCATGAACACTGAAGCTTTCTTT.

This chain joins TRBV6-1 and TRBJ1-1; D is undetermined. The germline CDR1 and CDR2 sequences are MNHNS and SASEGT. The CDR3 extends over 14 amino acids. V was shortened by 2 bases and J by 5 bases, with 12 bases between the two germline ends. The CDR3 DNA is TGTGCCAGCAGTGAACAGGCCAGTCGAACTGAAGCTTTCTTT. Translation gives CASSEQASRTEAFF.

The chain is built from TRBV18 and TRBJ2-1; 8 bases match TRBD2. Per the germline V gene, CDR1 is KGHSH and CDR2 is LQKENI. The CDR3 length is 15 residues. Trimming took 2 bases from V and 7 from J; bases not matched to a gene: 7. CDR3 protein: CASSPATGRANEQFF. CDR3 sequence (DNA): TGTGCCAGCTCACCAGCGACCGGGAGGGCTAATGAGCAGTTCTTC.

The V gene is TRBV27, the J gene TRBJ2-7; 9 nucleotides align to TRBD1. From germline, CDR1 is MNHEY and CDR2 SMNVEV (reference sequence). The trim removed 3 bases at V and 5 bases at J, leaving 5 bases unmatched. The length of the CDR3 is 14 residues. The CDR3 reads CASSFRDRVHEQYF. The CDR3 DNA is TGTGCCAGCAGTTTTCGGGACAGGGTCCACGAGCAGTACTTC.